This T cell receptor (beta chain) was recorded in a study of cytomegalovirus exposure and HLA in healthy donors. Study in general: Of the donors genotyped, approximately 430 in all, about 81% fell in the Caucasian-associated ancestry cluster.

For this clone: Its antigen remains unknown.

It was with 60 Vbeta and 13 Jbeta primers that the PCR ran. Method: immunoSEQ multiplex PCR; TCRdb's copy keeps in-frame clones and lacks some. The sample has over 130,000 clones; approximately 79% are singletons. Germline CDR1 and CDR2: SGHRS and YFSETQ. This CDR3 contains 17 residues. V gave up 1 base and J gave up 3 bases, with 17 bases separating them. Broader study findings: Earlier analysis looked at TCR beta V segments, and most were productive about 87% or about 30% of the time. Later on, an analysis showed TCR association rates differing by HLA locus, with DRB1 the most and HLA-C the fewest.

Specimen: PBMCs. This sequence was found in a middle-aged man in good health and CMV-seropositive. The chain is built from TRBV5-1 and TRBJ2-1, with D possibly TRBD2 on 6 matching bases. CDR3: CASSLSAGPIIYNEQFF. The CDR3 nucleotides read TGCGCCAGCAGCTTGTCTGCGGGACCGATCATCTACAATGAGCAGTTCTTC.